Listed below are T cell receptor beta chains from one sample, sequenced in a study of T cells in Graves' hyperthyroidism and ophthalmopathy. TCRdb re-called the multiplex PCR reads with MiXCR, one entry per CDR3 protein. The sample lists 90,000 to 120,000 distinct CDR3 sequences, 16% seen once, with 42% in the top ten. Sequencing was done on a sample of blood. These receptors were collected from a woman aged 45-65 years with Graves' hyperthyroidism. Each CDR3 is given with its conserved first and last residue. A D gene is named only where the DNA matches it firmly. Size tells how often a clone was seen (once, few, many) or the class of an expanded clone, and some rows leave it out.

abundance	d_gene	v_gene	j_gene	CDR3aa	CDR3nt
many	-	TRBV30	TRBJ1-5	CAWTPVTGRQPQHF	TGTGCCTGGACCCCCGTGACTGGGCGTCAGCCCCAGCATTTT
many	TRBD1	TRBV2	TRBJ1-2	CASSLQGEGYTF	TGTGCCAGCAGTTTACAGGGGGAGGGCTACACCTTC
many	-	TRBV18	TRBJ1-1	CASSPNTNTEALF	TGTGCCAGCTCACCAAACACGAACACTGAAGCTCTCTTT
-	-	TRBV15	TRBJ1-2	CATSSGHDGYTF	TGTGCCACCAGCTCGGGACACGATGGCTACACCTTC
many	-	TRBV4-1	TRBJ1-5	CASSQVSGDRAQHF	TGCGCCAGCAGCCAAGTCTCAGGGGATCGGGCCCAGCATTTT
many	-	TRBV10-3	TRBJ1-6	CAISEFWNSPLHF	TGTGCCATCAGTGAGTTTTGGAATTCACCCCTCCACTTT
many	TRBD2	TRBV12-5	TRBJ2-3	CASGSGTSGRADTQYF	TGTGCTAGTGGATCCGGGACTAGCGGGAGGGCAGATACGCAGTATTTT
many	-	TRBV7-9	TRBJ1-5	CASSRDGNQPQHF	TGTGCCAGCAGCCGGGACGGCAATCAGCCCCAGCATTTT
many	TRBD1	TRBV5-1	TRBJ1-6	CASSLNPGQGASPLHF	TGCGCCAGCAGCTTGAACCCGGGACAGGGGGCTTCACCCCTCCACTTT
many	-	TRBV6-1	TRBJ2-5	CASSGLGGRYQETQYF	TGTGCCAGCAGTGGCCTCGGAGGACGGTACCAAGAGACCCAGTACTTC
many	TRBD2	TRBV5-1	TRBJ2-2	CASSPIAGFAGELFF	TGCGCCAGCAGCCCCATAGCGGGATTCGCCGGGGAGCTGTTTTTT
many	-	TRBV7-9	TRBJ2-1	CASSLEYREGQFF	TGTGCCAGCAGCTTAGAATATCGGGAAGGGCAGTTCTTC
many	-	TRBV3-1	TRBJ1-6	CASSLREENSPLHF	TGTGCCAGCAGCCTCAGGGAAGAGAATTCACCCCTCCACTTT
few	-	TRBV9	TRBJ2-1	CASSVLGGNNEQFF	TGTGCCAGCAGCGTACTAGGCGGGAACAATGAGCAGTTCTTC
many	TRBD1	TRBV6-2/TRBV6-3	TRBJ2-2	CASSDRDRATGELFF	TGTGCCAGCAGTGACCGGGACAGGGCCACCGGGGAGCTGTTTTTT
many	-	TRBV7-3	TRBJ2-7	CASSLTGTPGEQYF	TGTGCCAGCAGCTTAACGGGGACGCCTGGCGAGCAGTACTTC
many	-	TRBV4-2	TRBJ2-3	CASSQDLRGTDTQYF	TGTGCCAGCAGCCAAGATCTGAGGGGGACAGATACGCAGTATTTT
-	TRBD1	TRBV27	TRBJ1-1	CASSTTGGSAFF	TGTGCCAGCAGTACGACAGGGGGCTCGGCTTTCTTT
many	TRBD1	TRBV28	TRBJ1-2	CASSSDRGPPDGYTF	TGTGCCAGCAGTTCAGACAGGGGGCCGCCGGATGGCTACACCTTC
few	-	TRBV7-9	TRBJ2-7	CASSLPTSYEQYF	TGTGCCAGCAGCTTGCCTACCTCCTACGAGCAGTACTTC
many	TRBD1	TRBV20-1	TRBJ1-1	CSAREGTANTEAFF	TGCAGTGCTAGAGAGGGGACAGCGAACACTGAAGCTTTCTTT
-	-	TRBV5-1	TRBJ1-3	CASSPQGGPGNTIYF	TGCGCCAGCAGCCCGCAAGGAGGACCTGGAAACACCATATATTTT
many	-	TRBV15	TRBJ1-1	CATSTYDSEAFF	TGTGCCACCAGCACTTACGACAGTGAAGCTTTCTTT
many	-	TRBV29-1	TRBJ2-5	CSVEGWDNQETQYF	TGCAGCGTTGAAGGTTGGGACAACCAAGAGACCCAGTACTTC
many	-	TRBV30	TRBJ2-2	CAWSVLPSSLGNTGELFF	TGTGCCTGGAGTGTACTACCTAGCTCGTTAGGAAACACCGGGGAGCTGTTTTTT
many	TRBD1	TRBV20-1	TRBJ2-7	CSARDLVRTGPYEQYF	TGCAGTGCTAGAGATCTAGTTCGGACAGGACCCTACGAGCAGTACTTC
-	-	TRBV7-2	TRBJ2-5	CASSLDRAGETQYF	TGTGCCAGCAGCTTAGACAGGGCAGGGGAGACCCAGTACTTC
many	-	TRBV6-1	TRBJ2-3	CASSYGDTQYF	TGTGCCAGCAGTTATGGGGATACGCAGTATTTT
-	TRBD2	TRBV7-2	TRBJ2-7	CASSLDQAGVSEQYF	TGTGCCAGCAGCTTAGATCAAGCGGGAGTCAGTGAGCAGTACTTC
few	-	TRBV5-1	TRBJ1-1	CASSFGVRLGTEAFF	TGCGCCAGCAGCTTTGGGGTTCGATTGGGGACTGAAGCTTTCTTT
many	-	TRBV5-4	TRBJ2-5	CAGQNRAQETQYF	TGTGCCGGCCAGAACAGGGCCCAAGAGACCCAGTACTTC
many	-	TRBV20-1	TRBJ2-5	CSARDGSRSQETQYF	TGCAGTGCTAGAGATGGGTCCCGGTCGCAAGAGACCCAGTACTTC
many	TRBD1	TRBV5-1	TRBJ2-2	CASSQGTANTGELFF	TGCGCCAGCAGCCAAGGGACAGCGAACACCGGGGAGCTGTTTTTT
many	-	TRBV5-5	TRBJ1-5	CASSSTPQGNNQPQHF	TGTGCCAGCAGCTCTACCCCGCAGGGTAACAATCAGCCCCAGCATTTT
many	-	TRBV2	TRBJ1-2	CASSELAGYTF	TGTGCCAGCAGTGAATTGGCCGGCTACACCTTC
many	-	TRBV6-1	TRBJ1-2	CASRDGQNPNYGYTF	TGTGCCAGCAGGGACGGACAGAATCCTAACTATGGCTACACCTTC
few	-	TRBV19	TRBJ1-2	CASEDGYGYTF	TGTGCCAGCGAAGACGGCTATGGCTACACCTTC
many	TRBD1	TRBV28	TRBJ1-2	CASSSPGQGADGYTF	TGTGCCAGCAGTTCACCGGGACAGGGGGCCGACGGCTACACCTTC
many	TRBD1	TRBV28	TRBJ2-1	CASSLADREQFF	TGTGCCAGCAGTTTGGCGGACAGGGAGCAGTTCTTC
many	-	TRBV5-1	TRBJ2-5	CASSYTGPPWETQYF	TGCGCCAGCAGCTACACAGGGCCGCCATGGGAGACCCAGTACTTC
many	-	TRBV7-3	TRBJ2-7	CASSLTGGPGYEQYF	TGTGCCAGCAGCTTAACGGGTGGCCCCGGGTACGAGCAGTACTTC
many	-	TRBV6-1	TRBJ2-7	CASSRGTENGVIYEQYF	TGTGCCAGCAGTCGAGGGACTGAAAATGGAGTAATCTACGAGCAGTACTTC
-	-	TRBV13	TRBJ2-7	CASSLFEKSEQYF	TGTGCCAGCAGTCTGTTCGAAAAAAGCGAGCAGTACTTC
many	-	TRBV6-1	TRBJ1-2	CASRIVGADYGYTF	TGTGCCAGCAGAATAGTAGGGGCAGATTATGGCTACACCTTC
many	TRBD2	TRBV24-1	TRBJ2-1	CATSDSGTGGIEQFF	TGTGCCACCAGTGATTCCGGGACGGGGGGGATTGAGCAGTTCTTC
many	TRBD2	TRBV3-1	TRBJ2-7	CASSPSELIAGGPRNEQYF	TGTGCCAGCAGCCCTAGTGAGTTAATAGCGGGAGGGCCGAGAAACGAGCAGTACTTC
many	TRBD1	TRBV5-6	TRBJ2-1	CASSLFGTGLRNEQFF	TGTGCCAGCAGCTTGTTTGGGACAGGGTTACGGAATGAGCAGTTCTTC
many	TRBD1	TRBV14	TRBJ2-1	CASSLLDRYNEQFF	TGTGCCAGCAGCCTACTGGACAGGTACAATGAGCAGTTCTTC
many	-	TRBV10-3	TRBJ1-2	CAISYRAPANYGYTF	TGTGCCATCAGTTACCGGGCCCCGGCTAACTATGGCTACACCTTC
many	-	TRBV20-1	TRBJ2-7	CSARDSGVGEGYEQYF	TGCAGTGCTAGAGATTCCGGAGTGGGAGAGGGGTACGAGCAGTACTTC
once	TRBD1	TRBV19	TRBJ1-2	CASSIGNPGQNYGYTF	TGTGCCAGTAGTATCGGAAACCCGGGACAGAACTATGGCTACACCTTC
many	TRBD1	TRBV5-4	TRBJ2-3	CASSRDRVGDTQYF	TGTGCCAGCAGCCGGGACAGGGTCGGAGATACGCAGTATTTT
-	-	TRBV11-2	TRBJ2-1	CASSLGLASEQFF	TGTGCCAGCAGCTTGGGGCTAGCGAGTGAGCAGTTCTTC
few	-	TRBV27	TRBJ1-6	CASSHYGSVGSPLHF	TGTGCCAGCAGCCATTACGGGTCGGTCGGATCACCCCTCCACTTT